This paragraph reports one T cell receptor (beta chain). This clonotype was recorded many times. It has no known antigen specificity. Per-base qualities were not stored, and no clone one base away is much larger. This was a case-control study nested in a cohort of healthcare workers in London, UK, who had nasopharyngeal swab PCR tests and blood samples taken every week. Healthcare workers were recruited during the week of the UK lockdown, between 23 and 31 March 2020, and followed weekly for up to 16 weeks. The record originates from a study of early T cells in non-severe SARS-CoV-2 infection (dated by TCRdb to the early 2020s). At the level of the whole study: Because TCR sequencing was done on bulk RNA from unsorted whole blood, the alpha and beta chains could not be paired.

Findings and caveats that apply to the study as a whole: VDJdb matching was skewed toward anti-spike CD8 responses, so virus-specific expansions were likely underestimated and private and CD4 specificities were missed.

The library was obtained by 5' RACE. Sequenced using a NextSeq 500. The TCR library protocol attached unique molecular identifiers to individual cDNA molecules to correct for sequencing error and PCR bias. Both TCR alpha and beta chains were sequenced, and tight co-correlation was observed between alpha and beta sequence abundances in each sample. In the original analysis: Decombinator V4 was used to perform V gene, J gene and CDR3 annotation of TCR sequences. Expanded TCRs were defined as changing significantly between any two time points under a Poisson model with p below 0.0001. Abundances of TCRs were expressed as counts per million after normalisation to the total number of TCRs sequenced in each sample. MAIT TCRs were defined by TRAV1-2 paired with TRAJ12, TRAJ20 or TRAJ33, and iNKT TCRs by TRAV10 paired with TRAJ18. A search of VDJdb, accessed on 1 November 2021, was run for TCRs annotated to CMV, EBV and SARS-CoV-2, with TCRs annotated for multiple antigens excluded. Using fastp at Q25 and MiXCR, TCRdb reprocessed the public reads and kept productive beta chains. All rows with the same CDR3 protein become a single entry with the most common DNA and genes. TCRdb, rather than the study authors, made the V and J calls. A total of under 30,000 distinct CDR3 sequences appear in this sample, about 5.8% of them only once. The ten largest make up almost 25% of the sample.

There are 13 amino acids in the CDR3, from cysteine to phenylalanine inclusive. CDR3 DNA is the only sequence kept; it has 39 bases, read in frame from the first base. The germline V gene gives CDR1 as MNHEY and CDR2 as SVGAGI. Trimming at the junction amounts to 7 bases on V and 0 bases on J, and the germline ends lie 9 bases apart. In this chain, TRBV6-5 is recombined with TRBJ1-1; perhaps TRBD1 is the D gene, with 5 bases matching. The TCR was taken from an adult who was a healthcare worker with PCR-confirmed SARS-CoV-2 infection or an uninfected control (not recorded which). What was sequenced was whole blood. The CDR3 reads CASKGRLNTEAFF. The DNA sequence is TGTGCCAGCAAGGGGCGGCTGAACACTGAAGCTTTCTTT.